Listed here are 32 T cell receptor beta chains from one sample, sequenced in a study of control samples from healthy donors and cancer patients. Measured with immunoSEQ multiplex PCR; TCRdb has only the in-frame clones, and not every one. Of some 130,000 clones in the sample, about nine tenths were seen once. The specimen was blood. All receptors derive from a woman between 50 and 59 years old in good health.

The chain combines TRBV28 with TRBJ1-4; 10 nucleotides line up with TRBD1. Germline CDR1 is MDHEN and CDR2 is SYDVKM. The V and J ends lost 5 bases and 8 bases, in that order; junction bases with no gene match: 5. The CDR3 has 14 residues. This CDR3 reads CASSPTGGPEKLFF. The CDR3 DNA reads TGTGCCAGCAGTCCGACAGGGGGCCCCGAAAAACTGTTTTTT.

The chain couples TRBV7-8 to TRBJ2-3, with 8 bases lining up with TRBD1. This CDR3 has 16 amino acids. Losses at the gene ends were 5 bases for V and 3 bases for J; bases not matched to a gene: 10. Germline V CDR1 and CDR2: SGHVS, FQNEAQ. DNA of the CDR3: TGTGCCAGCAGCGTCCCGACAGGGGTGTCAACAGATACGCAGTATTTT. The encoded protein is CASSVPTGVSTDTQYF.

V is TRBV2 and J is TRBJ1-1, with 9 bases aligning to TRBD1. CDR1 is SNHLY, CDR2 FYNNEI, per germline. The length of the CDR3 is 14 residues. The ends lost 6 bases at V and 2 bases at J; junction bases unmatched: 4. In nucleotides, the CDR3 is TGTGCCAGCAGAATGGACAGGGGAAACACTGAAGCTTTCTTT. It yields the protein CASRMDRGNTEAFF.

This clone occurred once. The chain is built from TRBV24-1 and TRBJ2-5; possibly TRBD1 for D (6 bases). V shed 4 bases and J shed 7 bases, with 21 bases lying between them. Germline-derived CDR1 and CDR2 are KGHDR and SFDVKD. This CDR3 region has 16 residues. CDR3 protein: CATSDLGTLLRGTQYF. In DNA form, the CDR3 reads TGTGCCACCAGTGACTTAGGGACACTCTTAAGAGGGACCCAGTACTTC.

The genes are TRBV7-2 and TRBJ2-7; D could derive from TRBD1 or TRBD2 (5 bases each). This CDR3 comprises 14 residues. The V and J ends lost 2 bases and 0 bases respectively, with 8 bases between them. CDR1 is SGHTA and CDR2 is FQGNSA in the germline V gene. CDR3 coding DNA: TGTGCCAGCAGCTTATCCGGGACCTCCTACGAGCAGTACTTC. Protein product: CASSLSGTSYEQYF.

The rearrangement joins TRBV5-4 to TRBJ2-3, with D perhaps TRBD2 (6 bases). V lost 0 bases to trimming and J lost 0 bases, with 8 bases between them. This CDR3 has 15 amino acids. The germline gives CDR1 SGHNT, CDR2 YYREEE (reference sequence). CDR3 residues: CASSLDGTSTDTQYF. CDR3 nucleotides: TGTGCCAGCAGCTTGGATGGGACTAGCACAGATACGCAGTATTTT.

This clone was detected once. J is TRBJ1-5 and V is TRBV28; weak D call: TRBD1 (5 bases). Trimming cost V 5 bases and J 6 bases, with 20 bases left between them. Germline loops: CDR1 MDHEN, CDR2 SYDVKM. This CDR3 is 16 amino acids long. This chain's CDR3 is CASSPALGGVVQPQHF. For the CDR3, the DNA is TGTGCCAGCAGTCCCGCCCTCGGGGGGGTAGTTCAGCCCCAGCATTTT.

Only one count was recorded for this clone. The V and J genes are TRBV7-6 and TRBJ2-1; weak D call: TRBD2 (5 bases). Deletions cut 6 bases from V and 3 bases from J, with 15 bases between. The CDR3 is made up of 15 amino acids. Per germline, CDR1 SGHVS and CDR2 FNYEAQ. The CDR3 DNA reads TGTGCCAGCAGTCGTGGACTTCTAAACTACAATGAGCAGTTCTTC. This codes for CASSRGLLNYNEQFF.

The chain carries TRBV28 and TRBJ1-2; 7 bases map to TRBD1. The CDR3 covers 15 residues. Germline CDR1 and CDR2: MDHEN and SYDVKM. The V gene end was trimmed by 5 bases and the J gene end by 4 bases; junction bases not matched to a gene: 10. The DNA of the CDR3 is TGTGCCAGCAGTCCAGGGGGGGCCCGATCCTATGGCTACACCTTC. It encodes CASSPGGARSYGYTF.

The chain links TRBV11-2 to TRBJ2-3; TRBD1 aligns across 7 bases. CDR1 and CDR2 (germline): SGHAT, FQNNGV. Trimming at V came to 4 bases and at J to 1 base, leaving 5 bases not matched to a gene. The CDR3 loop spans 15 amino acids. Here the CDR3 DNA reads TGTGCCAGCAGCTCATACAGGGGCCGCACAGATACGCAGTATTTT. Its protein product is CASSSYRGRTDTQYF.

The chain joins TRBV23-1 to TRBJ1-6; no definite D call. TRBV23-1 is an ORF, and what it does is uncertain. The V end lost 3 bases, the J end lost 2 bases, and 20 bases lay between the germline ends. This CDR3 is 19 amino acids long. The CDR3, as DNA: TGCGCCAGCAGTCACCCGCCCAAGAATCACGAGGCCTATAATTCACCCCTCCACTTT. Its protein is CASSHPPKNHEAYNSPLHF.

V is TRBV6-4 and J is TRBJ1-1; possibly TRBD1 for D (6 bases). The CDR3 is made up of 15 amino acids. V gave up 3 bases and J gave up 6 bases, with 17 bases separating them. Germline V gives CDR1 MRHNA, CDR2 SNTAGT. CDR3 in amino acids: CASSEFGGAGAEAFF. The CDR3 DNA reads TGTGCCAGCAGTGAGTTTGGGGGCGCGGGTGCTGAAGCTTTCTTT.

This clone was seen a handful of times. The chain joins TRBV6-5 to TRBJ2-7, with D maybe TRBD1 (6 bases). Deletions cut 5 bases from V and 5 bases from J, with 7 bases between. CDR3 length equals 11 residues. The germline V gene encodes CDR1 MNHEY and CDR2 SVGAGI. The CDR3 sequence: CASSTGNEQYF. The CDR3 DNA reads TGTGCCAGCAGTACAGGGAACGAGCAGTACTTC.

This rearrangement joins TRBV19 to TRBJ1-3; no clear D gene. V was shortened by 5 bases and J by 8 bases, with 19 bases between the two germline ends. The CDR3 sequence is 15 residues long. Germline-derived CDR1 and CDR2 are LNHDA and SQIVND (reference sequence). The CDR3 reads CASSAYLNSGYTIYF. The CDR3, as DNA: TGTGCCAGTAGTGCCTACCTCAACAGCGGATACACCATATATTTT.

The chain links TRBV28 to TRBJ2-1, with D possibly being TRBD1 (6 bases). The ends were cut back, 8 bases at V and 7 bases at J, with 12 bases in the middle. Germline V CDR1 and CDR2: MDHEN, SYDVKM. This CDR3 is 12 amino acids long. The CDR3, as DNA: TGTGCCAGCGAACCAGGGGCGAATGAGCAGTTCTTC. Encoded protein: CASEPGANEQFF.

V and J are TRBV30 and TRBJ2-6; 8 bases fit TRBD2. Germline V CDR1 and CDR2: GTSNPN, SVGIG (reference sequence). This CDR3 is built from 13 residues. CDR3 in amino acids: CVHREGGANVLTF. CDR3 bases: TGTGTCCACCGGGAGGGGGGGGCCAACGTCCTGACTTTC. Drawing the rest from reference TRBV30 and TRBJ2-6, the complete variable domain is SQTIHQWPATLVQPVGSPLSLECTVEGTSNPNLYWYRQAAGRGLQLLFYSVGIGQISSEVPQNLSASRPQDRQFILSSKKLLLSDSGFYLCVHREGGANVLTFGAGSRLTVL.

The rearrangement links TRBV7-9 to TRBJ2-1, with D tentatively TRBD1 (5 bases). The CDR3 covers 17 residues. Trimming left V 2 bases short and J 1 base short, with 15 bases between. Germline V gene data show CDR1 as SEHNR and CDR2 as FQNEAQ (reference sequence). The CDR3 bases are TGTGCCAGCAGCTTAAATGGGGCGGTGATATCCTACAATGAGCAGTTCTTC. It encodes CASSLNGAVISYNEQFF.

The V call is TRBV12-3 or TRBV12-4, the J call TRBJ1-5, with D uncertain. CDR3 size: 11 residues. The V end was cut by 2 bases, the J end by 6 bases, with 2 bases between. CDR3 loop: CASSLRQPQHF. The CDR3 DNA sequence: TGTGCCAGCAGTTTACGTCAGCCCCAGCATTTT.

V gene TRBV12-3 or TRBV12-4 combines with J gene TRBJ1-5; 8 bases fit TRBD1. V shed 7 bases and J 5 bases; nucleotides not matched to a gene: 4. This CDR3 is 13 amino acids long. CDR3 in DNA: TGTGCCAGCACCAAGACAGGGGATCAGCCCCAGCATTTT. This gives the protein CASTKTGDQPQHF.

This rearrangement joins TRBV5-4 to TRBJ2-7; 10 bases line up with TRBD2. The CDR3 contains 14 residues. CDR1 and CDR2 from the germline V gene are SGHNT and YYREEE (reference sequence). V gave up 0 bases and J gave up 4 bases; unmatched junction bases: 1. The CDR3 reads CASSLEREGYEQYF. CDR3 nucleotide sequence: TGTGCCAGCAGCTTGGAGCGGGAGGGGTACGAGCAGTACTTC. Full variable domain (rest looked up from reference TRBV5-4 and TRBJ2-7): ETGVTQSPTHLIKTRGQQVTLRCSSQSGHNTVSWYQQALGQGPQFIFQYYREEENGRGNFPPRFSGLQFPNYSSELNVNALELDDSALYLCASSLEREGYEQYFGPGTRLTVT.

The CDR3 region is CASSPRRGGTEAFF. CDR3 coding DNA: TGCGCCAGCAGCCCCCGGAGGGGGGGCACTGAAGCTTTCTTT. The rearrangement joins TRBV4-1 to TRBJ1-1; tentative D call: TRBD1 (6 bases). Trimming took off 4 bases at V and 4 bases at J, with 13 bases between the two ends. The CDR3 contains 14 residues. Per the germline V gene, CDR1 is MGHRA and CDR2 is YSYEKL.

The V and J genes are TRBV9 and TRBJ1-2, with D tentatively TRBD1 (6 bases). Germline V CDR1 and CDR2: SGDLS, YYNGEE. CDR3 length: 15 amino acids. V was clipped by 4 bases and J by 3 bases, with 16 bases between them. CDR3 coding DNA: TGTGCCAGCAGCCCCTCGGGGGGCGCGGACTATGGCTACACCTTC. This encodes CASSPSGGADYGYTF.

CDR3 protein: CATHLFPPRVAEDTQYF. CDR3 coding DNA: TGTGCCACCCACTTGTTCCCCCCCCGTGTCGCGGAAGATACGCAGTATTTT. The chain joins TRBV27 to TRBJ2-3; no definite D call. Germline lookup yields CDR1 MNHEY and CDR2 SMNVEV (reference sequence). CDR3 length equals 17 residues. V was cut by 10 bases and J by 5 bases, with 28 bases left in between.

V is TRBV28 and J is TRBJ1-5; possibly TRBD1 for D (5 bases). This CDR3 comprises 17 residues. With 3 bases removed from V and 2 bases from J, the gap between germline ends came to 17 bases. The germline gives CDR1 MDHEN, CDR2 SYDVKM. CDR3 sequence (DNA): TGTGCCAGCAGTTTGGACACGAAGGTGGTAGGCAATCAGCCCCAGCATTTT. Translated: CASSLDTKVVGNQPQHF.

The chain combines TRBV28 with TRBJ1-1, with D unclear. Germline V gives CDR1 MDHEN, CDR2 SYDVKM. The CDR3 runs to 12 residues. V dropped 5 bases and J dropped 7 bases, with 11 bases sitting between them. CDR3 in DNA: TGTGCCAGCAGTCCACCTATCGGTGAAGCTTTCTTT. Protein product: CASSPPIGEAFF.

The chain employs TRBV5-1 and TRBJ2-1, with D perhaps assigned TRBD1 or TRBD2 (5 bases each). V was pared by 4 bases and J by 6 bases, with 17 bases between. The CDR3 has 15 residues. Germline CDR1 and CDR2: SGHRS and YFSETQ. CDR3 residues: CASSALSGDGNEQFF. For the CDR3, the DNA is TGCGCCAGCAGCGCGCTTTCCGGGGACGGCAATGAGCAGTTCTTC.

This clone was observed once. V and J are TRBV18 and TRBJ1-1; the D gene is possibly TRBD1 (6 bases). The germline V and J ends were trimmed by 1 base and 7 bases, with 19 bases remaining between them. In germline, CDR1 is KGHSH, CDR2 LQKENI. The length of the CDR3 is 16 residues. CDR3 sequence (DNA): TGTGCCAGCTCACCACTACTCGGGGGCGGCCCTAGTGAAGCTTTCTTT. Amino acids: CASSPLLGGGPSEAFF. The complete variable domain, with remaining parts taken from reference TRBV18 and TRBJ1-1, reads NAGVMQNPRHLVRRRGQEARLRCSPMKGHSHVYWYRQLPEEGLKFMVYLQKENIIDESGMPKERFSAEFPKEGPSILRIQQVVRGDSAAYFCASSPLLGGGPSEAFFGQGTRLTVV.

This clone was detected only a few times. The rearrangement uses TRBV6-6 and TRBJ1-5, with no clear D. Germline CDR1 MNHNY, CDR2 SVGAGI (reference sequence). Between the trimmed V and J ends, which lost 7 bases and 0 bases, there was a span of 16 bases. The CDR3 covers 16 residues. The CDR3 sequence is CASIRDTAYSNQPQHF. The CDR3 coding sequence is TGTGCCAGCATACGAGACACCGCCTATAGCAATCAGCCCCAGCATTTT.

This chain links TRBV5-1 with TRBJ1-3; 7 nucleotides align to TRBD1. The CDR3 is made up of 18 amino acids. The ends lost 3 bases at V and 2 bases at J; junction bases unmatched: 14. Germline CDR1 is SGHRS and CDR2 is YFSETQ. DNA for the CDR3: TGCGCCAGCAGCTCGACCCCCCCGGGTAGGGGGCCTGGAAACACCATATATTTT. This sequence encodes CASSSTPPGRGPGNTIYF.

The chain joins TRBV18 to TRBJ2-7; TRBD2 agrees at 10 bases. This CDR3 has 15 residues. Germline V CDR1 and CDR2: KGHSH, LQKENI. V was pared by 2 bases and J by 8 bases, with 9 bases of the junction left unmatched. Here the CDR3 DNA reads TGTGCCAGCTCACCATTGGGTCAGCGGGAGGGACAGCAGTACTTC. Translation: CASSPLGQREGQQYF.

The chain recombines TRBV13 with TRBJ1-1; maybe TRBD1 (6 bases). V was pared by 0 bases and J by 0 bases, with 14 bases between. Germline assignment: CDR1 PRHDT and CDR2 FYEKMQ (reference sequence). This CDR3 spans 17 amino acids. The CDR3 nucleotides read TGTGCCAGCAGCTTAGGACGGGACACAAACATGAACACTGAAGCTTTCTTT. This translates into CASSLGRDTNMNTEAFF. Drawing the rest from reference TRBV13 and TRBJ1-1, the complete variable domain is AAGVIQSPRHLIKEKRETATLKCYPIPRHDTVYWYQQGPGQDPQFLISFYEKMQSDKGSIPDRFSAQQFSDYHSELNMSSLELGDSALYFCASSLGRDTNMNTEAFFGQGTRLTVV.

This chain joins TRBV6-6 and TRBJ1-6, with 7 nucleotides matching TRBD1. Germline V gene data show CDR1 as MNHNY and CDR2 as SVGAGI (reference sequence). The CDR3 spans 15 residues. The V gene end was trimmed by 5 bases and the J gene end by 10 bases; junction bases not matched to a gene: 11. The CDR3 region is CASSPRGAEGSPLHF. The CDR3 DNA follows: TGTGCCAGCAGTCCCAGGGGGGCAGAAGGCTCACCCCTCCACTTT.